The 24 T cell receptor beta chains below all came from one sample that was sequenced in a study of blood T cells in healthy people across ages. The use of a sample-barcoded 5' primer and a J-beta primer mix characterized a second PCR of about 7 to 12 cycles. Via MiXCR, TCRdb re-called the 5' RACE reads, giving one row per CDR3 protein. The sample lists 1 million or so distinct CDR3 sequences, around 45% seen once, with around 18% in the top ten. Sequencing was performed on blood. Receptors were obtained from a woman between 55 and 75 years old in good health.

The V gene is TRBV5-1, the J gene TRBJ1-1; no clear D gene. The CDR3 has 15 amino acids. Trimming pared 1 base from V and 6 bases from J, leaving 16 bases between. Germline loops: CDR1 SGHRS, CDR2 YFSETQ. CDR3 DNA: TGCGCCAGCAGCTTGTTCCCCCTAGGGTATTCTGAAGCTTTCTTT. Translated: CASSLFPLGYSEAFF.

The chain joins TRBV20-1 to TRBJ2-3, with TRBD1 matching over 9 bases. J lost 4 bases, V lost 3 bases, and 11 bases had no gene match. The CDR3 spans 16 residues. Germline loops: CDR1 DFQATT, CDR2 SNEGSKA (reference sequence). CDR3 nucleotide sequence: TGCAGTGCTAGCAACCCGGGACAGGGTGTAGCAGATACGCAGTATTTT. Translating gives CSASNPGQGVADTQYF.

This chain joins TRBV20-1 and TRBJ1-5; no clear D gene. The CDR3 runs 15 residues. V was trimmed by 1 base and J by 0 bases, leaving 10 bases between them. CDR1 and CDR2 (germline): DFQATT, SNEGSKA (reference sequence). CDR3 in amino acids: CSARGQANSNQPQHF. DNA for the CDR3: TGCAGTGCTAGAGGTCAGGCAAATAGCAATCAGCCCCAGCATTTT.

This clonotype occurred many times. It may be a read error: a sequence one base away is much more abundant. V and J are TRBV6-5 and TRBJ2-7; D not certain. The CDR3 is 11 residues long. Germline V CDR1 and CDR2: MNHEY, SVGAGI. The ends were cut back, 2 bases at V and 2 bases at J, with 1 base in the middle. The CDR3 DNA follows: TGTGCCAGCAGTTACGCCTACGAGCAGTACTTC. It encodes CASSYAYEQYF.

The chain combines TRBV29-1 with TRBJ2-3; TRBD1 aligns across 10 bases. Per germline, CDR1 SQVTM and CDR2 ANQGSEA. This CDR3 has 14 residues. The junction had 5 bases not matched to a gene; V was cut back by 7 bases and J by 1 base. CDR3 coding DNA: TGCAGCGCGCCAGGGACAGGGGGCACAGATACGCAGTATTTT. Its translation: CSAPGTGGTDTQYF.

This clonotype showed up just once. The chain recombines TRBV20-1 with TRBJ1-2; D is ambiguous. This CDR3 region has 11 residues. V was trimmed by 2 bases and J by 10 bases, leaving 11 bases between them. Germline V gives CDR1 DFQATT, CDR2 SNEGSKA (reference sequence). CDR3 DNA sequence: TGCAGTGCTAGATTAGGGAGGATCTACACCTTC. Encoded protein: CSARLGRIYTF.

The J gene is TRBJ1-4, the V gene TRBV20-1; D not resolved. The V end lost 6 bases, the J end lost 2 bases, and 10 bases lay between the germline ends. This CDR3 is built from 13 residues. CDR1 DFQATT and CDR2 SNEGSKA come from the germline V gene (reference sequence). The CDR3 nucleotides read TGCAGTGCCCCATCATATACTAATGAAAAACTGTTTTTT. Translated: CSAPSYTNEKLFF.

As to this clonotype: At one end the junction does not follow the germline gene, possibly because of a read error. CDR3 loop: CASSLEGGYYGQYF. CDR3 coding DNA: TGTGCCAGCAGCTTAGAGGGCGGCTACTACGGGCAGTACTTC. The V gene is TRBV7-2, the J gene TRBJ2-7; D not resolved. Germline V CDR1 and CDR2: SGHTA, FQGNSA. The CDR3 has 14 residues.

The chain carries TRBV24-1 and TRBJ2-5; 8 nucleotides match TRBD2. The CDR3 has 15 amino acids. CDR1 and CDR2 (germline): KGHDR, SFDVKD. V lost 3 bases to trimming and J lost 4 bases; unmatched junction nucleotides: 6. CDR3 sequence: CATSDAGTSRETQYF. CDR3 bases: TGTGCCACCAGTGATGCCGGGACTAGTCGAGAGACCCAGTACTTC.

This clonotype was seen only a few times. V and J are TRBV29-1 and TRBJ2-3; no definite D call. The germline V and J ends were trimmed by 5 bases and 5 bases, with 5 bases remaining between them. CDR1 is SQVTM and CDR2 is ANQGSEA in the germline V gene. The CDR3 loop spans 10 amino acids. The CDR3 coding sequence is TGCAGCGTTTCCCAAGATACGCAGTATTTT. As protein: CSVSQDTQYF.

The chain links TRBV12-3 or TRBV12-4 to TRBJ1-1; TRBD1 might be the D (6 bases). This CDR3 is built from 13 residues. V gave up 10 bases and J gave up 2 bases, with 14 bases separating them. The CDR3 nucleotides are TGTGCCACTCATCGGACAGAAAACACTGAAGCTTTCTTT. Protein sequence: CATHRTENTEAFF.

The rearrangement joins TRBV6-2 or TRBV6-3 to TRBJ2-5; maybe TRBD1 (5 bases). Germline-derived CDR1 and CDR2 are MNHEY and SVGEGT. The CDR3 has 13 residues. Trimming removed 0 bases at V and 4 bases at J, with 6 bases between. The CDR3 coding sequence is TGTGCCAGCAGTTACTCAGGGGTAGAGACCCAGTACTTC. Translated, it gives CASSYSGVETQYF.

V usage is TRBV5-6 and J usage is TRBJ2-1; TRBD2 is a possible D gene (5 bases). The germline CDR1 and CDR2 sequences are SGHDT and YYEEEE. V shed 6 bases and J shed 4 bases, with 11 bases lying between them. The CDR3 consists of 13 residues. This CDR3 is CASTSAGYNEQFF. DNA of the CDR3: TGTGCCAGCACGTCGGCGGGTTACAATGAGCAGTTCTTC.

The J gene is TRBJ2-7, the V gene TRBV30; no clear D gene. V was trimmed by 3 bases and J by 2 bases, leaving 17 bases between them. CDR3 length: 15 residues. In germline, CDR1 is GTSNPN, CDR2 SVGIG (reference sequence). As DNA, the CDR3 is TGTGCCTGGAGAAGCCCAGGATGGTCAACCTACGAGCAGTACTTC. Translation gives CAWRSPGWSTYEQYF.

This clonotype was seen more than once but under ten times. The chain combines TRBV7-2 with TRBJ2-1; 8 bases align to TRBD2. V gave up 5 bases and J gave up 8 bases; unmatched junction bases: 11. Germline CDR1 SGHTA, CDR2 FQGNSA. The CDR3 is 15 residues long. In DNA form, the CDR3 reads TGTGCCAGCAGCCGGCAGCCGGGACTAGGGGATGAGCAGTTCTTC. Protein sequence: CASSRQPGLGDEQFF. Full variable domain (remainder filled in from reference TRBV7-2 and TRBJ2-1): GAGVSQSPSNKVTEKGKDVELRCDPISGHTALYWYRQSLGQGLEFLIYFQGNSAPDKSGLPSDRFSAERTGGSVSTLTIQRTQQEDSAVYLCASSRQPGLGDEQFFGPGTRLTVL.

This clonotype was observed a few times. The chain links TRBV20-1 to TRBJ2-1; a weak D match, TRBD2 (6 bases). Germline lookup yields CDR1 DFQATT and CDR2 SNEGSKA (reference sequence). V was pared by 8 bases and J by 2 bases, with 13 bases between. The CDR3 loop spans 13 amino acids. CDR3 in amino acids: CSTLGGTYNEQFF. As DNA, the CDR3 is TGCAGTACGTTGGGCGGGACCTACAATGAGCAGTTCTTC.

CDR3: CSARELAGGPLTYEQYF. The CDR3 DNA follows: TGCAGTGCTAGAGAACTAGCGGGAGGGCCACTAACCTACGAGCAGTACTTC. This chain connects TRBV20-1 to TRBJ2-7; 13 bases align to TRBD2. The CDR3 totals 17 residues. V shed 0 bases and J 2 bases; nucleotides not matched to a gene: 7. Germline values: CDR1 DFQATT, CDR2 SNEGSKA (reference sequence).

This clonotype has only a few counts. The chain links TRBV3-1 to TRBJ2-3; 7 nucleotides match TRBD2. The CDR3 is 14 residues long. The germline CDR1 and CDR2 sequences are LGHDT and YNNKEL (reference sequence). The ends lost 5 bases at V and 1 base at J; junction bases unmatched: 3. CDR3 amino acids: CASSWDYRTDTQYF. Written as DNA, the CDR3 is TGTGCCAGCAGCTGGGACTACCGCACAGATACGCAGTATTTT.

The J gene is TRBJ2-3, the V gene TRBV18; D ambiguous. The CDR3 consists of 15 residues. Between the trimmed V and J ends, which lost 2 bases and 8 bases, there was a span of 17 bases. Germline CDR1 is KGHSH and CDR2 is LQKENI. This CDR3 reads CASSPVGGIYSTQYF. The DNA for the CDR3 is TGTGCCAGCTCACCAGTGGGCGGAATATACAGTACGCAGTATTTT.

This clonotype has more than one count but fewer than ten. J is TRBJ2-5 and V is TRBV12-3 or TRBV12-4, with 7 bases that match TRBD2. The CDR3 totals 15 residues. V was pared by 2 bases and J by 3 bases, with 6 bases of the junction left unmatched. The CDR3 DNA reads as TGTGCCAGCAGTTTAAGGCCCAGCGGGAAAGAGACCCAGTACTTC. Protein: CASSLRPSGKETQYF.

The V and J genes are TRBV4-2 and TRBJ2-1, with no clear D. Trimming took off 0 bases at V and 10 bases at J, with 13 bases between the two ends. Germline values: CDR1 LGHNA, CDR2 YNFKEQ. CDR3 length: 14 amino acids. This CDR3 is CASSQEDPAAEQFF. The CDR3 DNA is TGTGCCAGCAGCCAAGAGGACCCAGCCGCCGAGCAGTTCTTC.

This clonotype was seen more than once but under ten times. This sequence joins TRBV7-9 and TRBJ2-7, with 7 bases aligning to TRBD2. This CDR3 contains 15 residues. Per the germline V gene, CDR1 is SEHNR and CDR2 is FQNEAQ (reference sequence). The V segment lost 5 bases and the J segment 3 bases; nucleotides outside the gene matches: 10. The CDR3 is CASSMSSGSYYEQYF. CDR3 DNA: TGTGCCAGCAGCATGTCTAGCGGTTCTTACTACGAGCAGTACTTC.

This clonotype was recorded a few times. The rearrangement uses TRBV29-1 and TRBJ1-2; tentative D call: TRBD1 (5 bases). Germline CDR1 and CDR2: SQVTM and ANQGSEA. V gave up 4 bases and J gave up 3 bases, with 18 bases separating them. The CDR3 has 15 residues. The CDR3 nucleotides are TGCAGCGTTGTGGGTGGCAGGGTCGGGGACTATGGCTACACCTTC. This sequence encodes CSVVGGRVGDYGYTF.

There are a few counts of this clonotype. V usage is TRBV7-2 and J usage is TRBJ2-7; D uncertain. CDR3 length equals 15 residues. V was trimmed by 6 bases and J by 2 bases, leaving 17 bases between them. Looked up from germline, CDR1 is SGHTA and CDR2 is FQGNSA. DNA of the CDR3: TGTGCCAGCAGATTGAGCGTTTTGGACCCCTACGAGCAGTACTTC. Translation: CASRLSVLDPYEQYF. Combining the CDR3 with reference TRBV7-2 and TRBJ2-7 gives the whole variable domain GAGVSQSPSNKVTEKGKDVELRCDPISGHTALYWYRQSLGQGLEFLIYFQGNSAPDKSGLPSDRFSAERTGGSVSTLTIQRTQQEDSAVYLCASRLSVLDPYEQYFGPGTRLTVT.